Listed below are T cell receptor beta chains from one sample, sequenced in a study of PD-L1 blockade in urothelial cancer. Sequencing was performed with immunoSEQ multiplex PCR; in TCRdb, only in-frame clones are kept and a portion is missing. The sample has tens of thousands of clones; 84% are singletons. The sequencing here drew on PBMCs, taken around atezolizumab (anti-PD-L1) treatment. The receptor source for this set is a man aged 55 to 70 with urothelial cancer. CDR3s include the opening cysteine and the closing phenylalanine or tryptophan. A D gene is named only where the DNA matches it firmly. The size entry is marked missing in some rows and otherwise reads once, few, many or a size class.

J: TRBJ1-4; D: .; size: .; V: TRBV25-1; DNA: TGTGCCAGCAGTTCTAAAGGAGGCCGACCTAATGAAAAACTGTTTTTT; CDR3: CASSSKGGRPNEKLFF
J: TRBJ2-5; D: .; size: .; V: TRBV7-6; DNA: TGTGCCAGCATACCTAATACCGGGAAGGAGACCCAGTACTTC; CDR3: CASIPNTGKETQYF
J: TRBJ1-4; D: .; size: .; V: TRBV28; DNA: TGTGCCAGCAGCACAAAACAGGGCCTCTCGGGGAAACTGTTTTTT; CDR3: CASSTKQGLSGKLFF
J: TRBJ1-6; D: TRBD1; size: .; V: TRBV19; DNA: TGTGCCAGTAGTCCGGGACAGGGCTATTCACCCCTCCACTTT; CDR3: CASSPGQGYSPLHF
J: TRBJ1-1; D: .; size: .; V: TRBV11-1; DNA: TGTGCCAGCGGCCCGGCGGCTGTCAACACTGAAGCTTTCTTT; CDR3: CASGPAAVNTEAFF
J: TRBJ2-5; D: .; size: .; V: TRBV5-1; DNA: TGCGCCAGCAGCCAACAAGAGACCCAGTACTTC; CDR3: CASSQQETQYF
J: TRBJ2-5; D: TRBD1; size: .; V: TRBV9; DNA: TGTGCCAGCAGCGGACCCGACAGGGGACCCCAAGAGACCCAGTACTTC; CDR3: CASSGPDRGPQETQYF
J: TRBJ2-1; D: TRBD2; size: .; V: TRBV27; DNA: TGTGCCAGCAGTTCCGCCGTAGCGGGGTATTACAATGAGCAGTTCTTC; CDR3: CASSSAVAGYYNEQFF
J: TRBJ1-2; D: .; size: .; V: TRBV5-1; DNA: TGCGCCAGCAGCTTACTCGGACAGCTTACTAACTATGGCTACACCTTC; CDR3: CASSLLGQLTNYGYTF
J: TRBJ2-1; D: .; size: .; V: TRBV13; DNA: TGTGCCAGCAGCTTACGCCCCAGGGGTGAGCAGTTCTTC; CDR3: CASSLRPRGEQFF
J: TRBJ2-7; D: TRBD2; size: .; V: TRBV7-2; DNA: TGTGCCAGCAGCTTTGCAGCGGGGGTATCCTACGAGCAGTACTTC; CDR3: CASSFAAGVSYEQYF
J: TRBJ2-7; D: TRBD1; size: .; V: TRBV11-2; DNA: TGTGCCAGCAGCTTAACCGGACAGGGGGCGCACGAGCAGTACTTC; CDR3: CASSLTGQGAHEQYF
J: TRBJ1-3; D: TRBD1; size: .; V: TRBV6-1; DNA: TGTGCCAGCAGTGAAGCGGGGACAGGAGGAAACACCATATATTTT; CDR3: CASSEAGTGGNTIYF
J: TRBJ2-7; D: TRBD2; size: .; V: TRBV28; DNA: TGTGCCAGCTCCGGGGGGGCAAACAGAATATACGAGCAGTACTTC; CDR3: CASSGGANRIYEQYF
J: TRBJ2-7; D: TRBD1; size: .; V: TRBV7-9; DNA: TGTGCCAGCAGCTCCCTAGACAGGGACTACGAGCAGTACTTC; CDR3: CASSSLDRDYEQYF
J: TRBJ2-6; D: TRBD2; size: once; V: TRBV7-9; DNA: TGTGCCAGCAACCTCGGGGGGACCGGGGCCAACGTCCTGACTTTC; CDR3: CASNLGGTGANVLTF
J: TRBJ2-2; D: .; size: .; V: TRBV6-5; DNA: TGTGCCAGCAGTTACCAGGCTGCGTTTAACACCGGGGAGCTGTTTTTT; CDR3: CASSYQAAFNTGELFF
J: TRBJ2-3; D: TRBD2; size: .; V: TRBV9; DNA: TGTGCCAGCAGCGTAGGCGGGGGGAGGGCAGATACGCAGTATTTT; CDR3: CASSVGGGRADTQYF
J: TRBJ2-7; D: TRBD2; size: .; V: TRBV7-2; DNA: TGTGCCAGCAGCCGGACCGGGACTAGCCTCTTCCACGAGCAGTACTTC; CDR3: CASSRTGTSLFHEQYF
J: TRBJ2-7; D: .; size: .; V: TRBV21-1; DNA: TGTGCCAGCAGCAAATCCCGACAGGGTGCCTACGAGCAGTACTTC; CDR3: CASSKSRQGAYEQYF
J: TRBJ2-1; D: TRBD2; size: .; V: TRBV4-1; DNA: TGCGCCAGCAGTAGACCGGGACTACCTGAGCAGTTCTTC; CDR3: CASSRPGLPEQFF
J: TRBJ2-1; D: .; size: .; V: TRBV5-1; DNA: TGCGCCAGCAGCTTGGACGGGAGCTCCTACAATGAGCAGTTCTTC; CDR3: CASSLDGSSYNEQFF
J: TRBJ2-5; D: .; size: .; V: TRBV10-1; DNA: TGCGCCAGCAGTGCGGGGGAGACCCAGTACTTC; CDR3: CASSAGETQYF
J: TRBJ2-7; D: .; size: .; V: TRBV5-1; DNA: TGCGCCAGCACCAACTCCTACGAGCAGTACTTC; CDR3: CASTNSYEQYF
J: TRBJ2-5; D: TRBD2; size: .; V: TRBV29-1; DNA: TGCAGCGCTATCTGGGGGCTAGCGGGAGGACAAGAGACCCAGTACTTC; CDR3: CSAIWGLAGGQETQYF
J: TRBJ1-2; D: .; size: .; V: TRBV9; DNA: TGTGCCAGCAGCCCAGGACTTTCTCAAAGGGAGATATTTAGTGTAGGCTACACCTTC; CDR3: CASSPGLSQREIFSVGYTF
J: TRBJ1-5; D: .; size: .; V: TRBV5-1; DNA: TGCGCCAGCAGCTTGAGATACCGGGACAACCGACGGCGTAATAGCAATCAGCCCCAGCATTTT; CDR3: CASSLRYRDNRRRNSNQPQHF
J: TRBJ2-7; D: TRBD1; size: .; V: TRBV7-9; DNA: TGTGCCAGCAGCTGGGACAGTTTTTCCGAGCAGTACTTC; CDR3: CASSWDSFSEQYF
J: TRBJ1-3; D: TRBD1; size: .; V: TRBV14; DNA: TGTGCCAGCAGCCCGAGGGACAGAGCCTCTGGAAACACCATATATTTT; CDR3: CASSPRDRASGNTIYF
J: TRBJ2-7; D: TRBD1; size: .; V: TRBV5-1; DNA: TGCGCCAGCAGCTTGGAGGGTGACAGGGTGGGGGAGCAGTACTTC; CDR3: CASSLEGDRVGEQYF
J: TRBJ2-5; D: TRBD1; size: .; V: TRBV7-8; DNA: TGTGCCAGCAGCTTCAGGCTCGGGACAGGGGACCAAGAGACCCAGTACTTC; CDR3: CASSFRLGTGDQETQYF
J: TRBJ2-7; D: .; size: once; V: TRBV4-1; DNA: TGCGCCAGCAGCCAAGAGGCAGGTGCTGGGGGCAAGCAGTACTTC; CDR3: CASSQEAGAGGKQYF
J: TRBJ2-1; D: TRBD1; size: .; V: TRBV2; DNA: TGTGCCAGCAGCCCCGACAGGGGTTCCTACAATGAGCAGTTCTTC; CDR3: CASSPDRGSYNEQFF
J: TRBJ1-6; D: .; size: once; V: TRBV2; DNA: TGTGCCAGCATCCCCGGGGCCTATAATTCACCCCTCCACTTT; CDR3: CASIPGAYNSPLHF
J: TRBJ2-7; D: .; size: .; V: TRBV13; DNA: TGTGCCAGCAGCTTAGTGAGTTACGAGCAGTACTTC; CDR3: CASSLVSYEQYF
J: TRBJ2-6; D: .; size: .; V: TRBV27; DNA: TGTGCCAGCAGTTTAACCCGGGACACGGCTGGGGCCAACGTCCTGACTTTC; CDR3: CASSLTRDTAGANVLTF
J: TRBJ1-1; D: .; size: .; V: TRBV5-4; DNA: TGTGCCAGCAGCTTGTCTAGGGGTGGGAACACTGAAGCTTTCTTT; CDR3: CASSLSRGGNTEAFF
J: TRBJ2-7; D: .; size: .; V: TRBV10-3; DNA: TGTGCCATCAGTGAGTCTCTTAGGGGATCCTACGAGCAGTACTTC; CDR3: CAISESLRGSYEQYF
J: TRBJ2-2; D: TRBD2; size: few; V: TRBV7-7; DNA: TGTGCCAGCAGCTTAATGGCGGGAGGGCTCTCGAACACCGGGGAGCTGTTTTTT; CDR3: CASSLMAGGLSNTGELFF
J: TRBJ2-7; D: TRBD1; size: few; V: TRBV19; DNA: TGTGCCAGTAGTGCGACAGGGGACGAGCAGTACTTC; CDR3: CASSATGDEQYF
J: TRBJ2-5; D: TRBD2; size: once; V: TRBV6-5; DNA: TGTGCCAGCAGTTTAGCGGGAGCTGTAGGAGAGACCCAGTACTTC; CDR3: CASSLAGAVGETQYF
J: TRBJ2-1; D: .; size: .; V: TRBV4-1; DNA: TGCGCCAGCAGCCTTTCGGGAGATCCTTTTGCTGAGCAGTTCTTC; CDR3: CASSLSGDPFAEQFF